The T cell receptor (beta chain) under discussion was sequenced for a study of blood T cell repertoires in COVID-19. Original methodology: Amplification with reference gene primers provided the estimates of nucleated cell counts. This table comes from immunoSEQ multiplex PCR, and its TCRdb copy is limited to in-frame clones, with some not included. The V and J calls and the clone size are those of that table, but D and trimming were determined from the DNA. The sample contains fewer than 40,000 clones, around 90% of which appear only once. Germline V CDR1 and CDR2: MNHEY, SMNVEV (reference sequence). This CDR3 is built from 14 residues. Trimming stripped 2 bases from V and 3 bases from J, with 8 bases between.

The sequencing input was peripheral blood. The clonotype was recovered from a human donor in a cohort sampled during active COVID-19. V and J are TRBV27 and TRBJ1-3; D gene unclear. This CDR3 reads CASSLRRGGNTIYF. The CDR3 DNA follows: TGTGCCAGCAGTTTAAGGCGGGGTGGAAACACCATATATTTT.